The next 10 T cell receptor beta chains were all read from a single sample in a study of T cell changes during pregnancy in multiple sclerosis. Clones were read by immunoSEQ multiplex PCR, and TCRdb kept only the in-frame ones, dropping some. The table lists tens of thousands of clones, roughly 92% of them singletons, with roughly 2% in the top ten. Sequenced material: peripheral blood, taken in the second trimester of pregnancy. All receptors come from a female donor with multiple sclerosis, enrolled in a pregnancy study.

This clone was counted a single time. In nucleotides, the CDR3 is TGTGCCAGCTCACCAAGCGGACAGTCCTACGAGCAGTACTTC. Translating gives CASSPSGQSYEQYF. V gene TRBV18 combines with J gene TRBJ2-7; perhaps TRBD1 as D (6 bases). The germline V gene encodes CDR1 KGHSH and CDR2 LQKENI. The CDR3 is 14 amino acids. Trimming stripped 2 bases from V and 1 base from J, with 9 bases between.

V is TRBV29-1 and J is TRBJ1-1, with D perhaps TRBD1 (6 bases). CDR3 size: 13 residues. V was trimmed by 3 bases and J by 8 bases, leaving 16 bases between them. The V gene's germline CDR1 is SQVTM and CDR2 ANQGSEA. CDR3 coding DNA: TGCAGCGTTGACGGAGACAGGCGCAGGGAAGCTTTCTTT. This sequence encodes CSVDGDRRREAFF.

This clone showed up just once. The chain has TRBV10-3 and TRBJ1-1, with D maybe TRBD1 (5 bases). Trimming took 6 bases from V and 1 from J, leaving 12 bases between them. The germline V gene has CDR1 ENHRY and CDR2 SYGVKD. This CDR3 is built from 14 residues. The chain's CDR3 is CAISKSGENTEAFF. CDR3 in DNA: TGTGCCATCAGCAAGTCGGGGGAGAACACTGAAGCTTTCTTT.

This chain links TRBV30 with TRBJ2-7; TRBD1 is a possible D gene (5 bases). Trimming left V 8 bases short and J 1 base short, with 12 bases between. Germline V gene data show CDR1 as GTSNPN and CDR2 as SVGIG (reference sequence). The CDR3 totals 12 residues. The CDR3 loop reads CAGARGSYEQYF. The CDR3 coding sequence is TGTGCCGGCGCAAGGGGTTCCTACGAGCAGTACTTC.

The gene calls are TRBV15 and TRBJ2-3, with D unclear. Looked up from germline, CDR1 is LNHNV and CDR2 is YYDKDF (reference sequence). V was clipped by 2 bases and J by 10 bases, with 7 bases between them. CDR3 length equals 11 residues. The CDR3 loop is CATSRPNPQYF. The DNA for the CDR3 is TGTGCCACCAGCAGACCCAATCCGCAGTATTTT. Full variable domain (missing parts from reference TRBV15 and TRBJ2-3): DAMVIQNPRYQVTQFGKPVTLSCSQTLNHNVMYWYQQKSSQAPKLLFHYYDKDFNNEADTPDNFQSRRPNTSFCFLDIRSPGLGDTAMYLCATSRPNPQYFGPGTRLTVL.

The chain has TRBV2 and TRBJ1-1; 9 bases match TRBD1. Per the germline V gene, CDR1 is SNHLY and CDR2 is FYNNEI. The J segment lost 1 base and the V segment lost 4 bases, leaving 10 bases of the junction unmatched. There are 17 residues in the CDR3. In nucleotides, the CDR3 is TGTGCCAGCAGTGTGCAGACAGGGGGATTGACGAACACTGAAGCTTTCTTT. Translated: CASSVQTGGLTNTEAFF.

The chain links TRBV6-5 to TRBJ1-6; maybe TRBD1 (6 bases). The germline V and J ends were trimmed by 6 bases and 6 bases, with 12 bases remaining between them. The CDR3 consists of 14 residues. Germline V gives CDR1 MNHEY, CDR2 SVGAGI. CDR3 in DNA: TGTGCCAGCAGCTATGGACAGAGTAATTCACCCCTCCACTTT. Its translation is CASSYGQSNSPLHF.

The chain joins TRBV6-1 to TRBJ1-5, with a weak D call TRBD1 (6 bases). The CDR3 is made up of 15 amino acids. CDR1 MNHNS and CDR2 SASEGT come from the germline V gene. Trimming took off 4 bases at V and 0 bases at J, with 10 bases between the two ends. The CDR3 DNA reads TGTGCCAGCAGTGGCCGACAGGCTAGCAATCAGCCCCAGCATTTT. This codes for CASSGRQASNQPQHF.

The rearrangement links TRBV6-4 to TRBJ2-1, with D possibly being TRBD1 (5 bases). Trimming removed 2 bases from V and 9 bases from J, with 11 bases in between. The length of the CDR3 is 13 residues. The germline V gene has CDR1 MRHNA and CDR2 SNTAGT. The CDR3 region has the DNA TGTGCCAGCAGTGACATCGACAGTGGTGAGCAGTTCTTC. Translated, it gives CASSDIDSGEQFF.

The chain links TRBV2 to TRBJ2-3; 8 bases are a match to TRBD1. The CDR3 consists of 16 residues. The V gene's germline CDR1 is SNHLY and CDR2 FYNNEI. V shed 1 base, J shed 5 bases, and the junction held 8 bases outside the gene matches. The CDR3 DNA sequence: TGTGCCAGCAGTGAAGGGTGGACAGGGAAAGGAGATACGCAGTATTTT. Protein: CASSEGWTGKGDTQYF.